This T cell receptor (beta chain) emerged from a study of T cells in Graves' hyperthyroidism and ophthalmopathy. Study results and limitations: The model's output predicted ophthalmopathy at a median of roughly seven months prior to onset.

Uncontrolled infection, other autoimmune disease, pregnancy and lactation each barred patients from inclusion. For the diagnoses, clinical symptoms, serum thyroxine and TRAb, thyroid ultrasound and orbital computed tomography were used. This CDR3 is 23 amino acids long. The junction had 28 bases not matched to a gene; V was cut back by 5 bases and J by 3 bases. TCR beta CDR3 regions were amplified from RNA. The HTBI primer set was used in a first-round RT-PCR of the TCR CDR3. TCRdb re-analysed the multiplex PCR reads in MiXCR, keeping a single row per CDR3 protein. The repertoire holds 350,000 to 400,000 distinct CDR3 sequences, with 15% as singletons. Ten or more counts support this clonotype. Its antigen is unidentified.

The sequencing input was blood. The chain recombines TRBV12-3 or TRBV12-4 with TRBJ1-1; 12 bases fit TRBD1. This TCR was sampled from a woman aged 25 to 39 with Graves' hyperthyroidism. This CDR3 reads CASSPYLPSIRTGTGGGDTEAFF. CDR3 coding DNA: TGTGCCAGCAGTCCATACCTCCCCTCAATCCGAACCGGGACAGGGGGCGGTGACACTGAAGCTTTCTTT.